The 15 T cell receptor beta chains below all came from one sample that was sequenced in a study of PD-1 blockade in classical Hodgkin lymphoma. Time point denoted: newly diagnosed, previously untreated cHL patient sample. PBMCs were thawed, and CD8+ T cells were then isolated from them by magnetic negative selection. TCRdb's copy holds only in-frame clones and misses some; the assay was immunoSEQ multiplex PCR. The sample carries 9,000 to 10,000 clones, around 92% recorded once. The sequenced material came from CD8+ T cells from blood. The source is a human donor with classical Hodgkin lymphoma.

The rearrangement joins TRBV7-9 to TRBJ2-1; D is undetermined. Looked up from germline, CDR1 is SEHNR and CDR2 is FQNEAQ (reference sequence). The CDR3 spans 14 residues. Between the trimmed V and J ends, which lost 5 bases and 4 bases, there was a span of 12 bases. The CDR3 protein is CASSLGSPYNEQFF. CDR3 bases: TGTGCCAGCAGCCTCGGCAGCCCGTACAATGAGCAGTTCTTC.

The chain's CDR3 is CASSFSDSRNYGYTF. In DNA form, the CDR3 reads TGTGCCAGCAGCTTCTCAGACAGTCGTAACTATGGCTACACCTTC. The gene calls are TRBV13 and TRBJ1-2; D is possibly TRBD1 (5 bases). Trimming left V 3 bases short and J 1 base short, with 12 bases between. The CDR3 loop spans 15 amino acids. Germline V lookup: CDR1 PRHDT, CDR2 FYEKMQ (reference sequence).

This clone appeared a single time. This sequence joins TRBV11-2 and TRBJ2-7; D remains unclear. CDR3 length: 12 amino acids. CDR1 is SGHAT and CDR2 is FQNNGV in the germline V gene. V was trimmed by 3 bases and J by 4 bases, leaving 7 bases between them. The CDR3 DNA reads TGTGCCAGCAGCTTTATTGCTTACGAGCAGTACTTC. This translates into CASSFIAYEQYF.

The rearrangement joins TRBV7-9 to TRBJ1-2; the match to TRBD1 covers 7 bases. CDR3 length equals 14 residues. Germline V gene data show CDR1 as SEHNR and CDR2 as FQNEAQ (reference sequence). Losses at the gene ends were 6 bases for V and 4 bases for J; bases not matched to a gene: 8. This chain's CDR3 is CASSRTGDPYGYTF. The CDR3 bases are TGTGCCAGCAGTAGAACAGGGGACCCCTATGGCTACACCTTC.

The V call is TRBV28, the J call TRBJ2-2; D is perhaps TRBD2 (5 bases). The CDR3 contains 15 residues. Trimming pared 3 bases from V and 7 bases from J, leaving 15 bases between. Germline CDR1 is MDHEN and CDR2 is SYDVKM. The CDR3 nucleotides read TGTGCCAGCAGTTTTCGTACTGAGGGCCTCGGGGAGCTGTTTTTT. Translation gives CASSFRTEGLGELFF.

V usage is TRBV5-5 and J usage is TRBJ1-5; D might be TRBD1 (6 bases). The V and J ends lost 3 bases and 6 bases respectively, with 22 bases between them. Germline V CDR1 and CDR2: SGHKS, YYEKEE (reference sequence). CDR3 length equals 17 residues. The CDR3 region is CASSSGQGIEAGQPQHF. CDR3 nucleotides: TGTGCCAGCAGCTCGGGGCAGGGGATCGAGGCAGGTCAGCCCCAGCATTTT.

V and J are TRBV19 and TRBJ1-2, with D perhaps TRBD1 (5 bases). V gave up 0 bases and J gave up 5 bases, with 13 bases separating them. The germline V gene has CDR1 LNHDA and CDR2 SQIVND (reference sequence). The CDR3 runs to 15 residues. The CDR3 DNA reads TGTGCCAGTAGTATAGATCAAGAGGGGTCGTATGGCTACACCTTC. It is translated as CASSIDQEGSYGYTF.

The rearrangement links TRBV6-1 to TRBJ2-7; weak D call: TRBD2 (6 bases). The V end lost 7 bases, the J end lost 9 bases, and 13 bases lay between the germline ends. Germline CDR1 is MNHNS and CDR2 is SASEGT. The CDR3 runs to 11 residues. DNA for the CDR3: TGTGCCAGCACCCGGGGACTGGGGCAGTACTTC. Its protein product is CASTRGLGQYF.

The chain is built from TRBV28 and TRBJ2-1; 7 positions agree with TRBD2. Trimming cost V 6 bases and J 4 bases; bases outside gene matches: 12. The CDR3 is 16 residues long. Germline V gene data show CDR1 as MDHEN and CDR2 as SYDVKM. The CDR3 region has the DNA TGTGCCAGCAGCCTAGGTCTAGCGGTGGTTTACAATGAGCAGTTCTTC. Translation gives CASSLGLAVVYNEQFF.

CDR3 DNA sequence: TGTGCCAGCAGTGACTCGACTAGCGGGGGAGATACGCAGTATTTT. Translated, it gives CASSDSTSGGDTQYF. The chain is built from TRBV6-4 and TRBJ2-3, with 12 bases that match TRBD2. The CDR3 covers 15 residues. With V trimmed by 0 bases and J by 5 bases, 0 bases remained unmatched. From germline, CDR1 is MRHNA and CDR2 SNTAGT.

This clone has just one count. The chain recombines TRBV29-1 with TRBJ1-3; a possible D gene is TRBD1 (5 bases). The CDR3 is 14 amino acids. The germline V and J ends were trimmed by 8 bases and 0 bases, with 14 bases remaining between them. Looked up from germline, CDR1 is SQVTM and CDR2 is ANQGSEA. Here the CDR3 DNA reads TGCAGCACCCTCGGGGGGGGCTCTGGAAACACCATATATTTT. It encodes CSTLGGGSGNTIYF.

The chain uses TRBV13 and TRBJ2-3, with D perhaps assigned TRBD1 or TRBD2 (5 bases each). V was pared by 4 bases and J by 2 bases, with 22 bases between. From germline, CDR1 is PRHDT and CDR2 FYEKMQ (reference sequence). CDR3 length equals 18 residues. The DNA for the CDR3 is TGTGCCAGCAGCTCAATTGCCGGCCCAGGGACGACCACAGATACGCAGTATTTT. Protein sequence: CASSSIAGPGTTTDTQYF. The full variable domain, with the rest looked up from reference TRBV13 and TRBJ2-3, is AAGVIQSPRHLIKEKRETATLKCYPIPRHDTVYWYQQGPGQDPQFLISFYEKMQSDKGSIPDRFSAQQFSDYHSELNMSSLELGDSALYFCASSSIAGPGTTTDTQYFGPGTRLTVL.

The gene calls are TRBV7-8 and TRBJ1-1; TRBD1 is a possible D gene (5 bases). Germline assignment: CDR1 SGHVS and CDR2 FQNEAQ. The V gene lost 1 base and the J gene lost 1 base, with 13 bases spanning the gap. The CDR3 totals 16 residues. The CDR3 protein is CASSLGAWGSNTEAFF. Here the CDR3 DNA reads TGTGCCAGCAGCTTAGGTGCATGGGGGTCGAACACTGAAGCTTTCTTT. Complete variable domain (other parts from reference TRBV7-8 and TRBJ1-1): GAGVSQSPRYKVAKRGQDVALRCDPISGHVSLFWYQQALGQGPEFLTYFQNEAQLDKSGLPSDRFFAERPEGSVSTLKIQRTQQEDSAVYLCASSLGAWGSNTEAFFGQGTRLTVV.

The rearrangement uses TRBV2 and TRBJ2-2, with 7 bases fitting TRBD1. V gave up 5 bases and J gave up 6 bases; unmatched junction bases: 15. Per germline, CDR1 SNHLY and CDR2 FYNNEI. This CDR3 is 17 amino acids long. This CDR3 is CASSLPGQSFGSGELFF. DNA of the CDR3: TGTGCCAGCAGTTTACCGGGACAGAGTTTTGGGTCCGGGGAGCTGTTTTTT.

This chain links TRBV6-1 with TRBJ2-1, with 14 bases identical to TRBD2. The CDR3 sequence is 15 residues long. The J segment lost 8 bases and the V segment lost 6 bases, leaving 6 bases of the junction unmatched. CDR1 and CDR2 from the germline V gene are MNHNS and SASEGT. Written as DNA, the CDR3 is TGTGCCAGCAGACTCGGGACTAGCGGGAGCGATGAGCAGTTCTTC. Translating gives CASRLGTSGSDEQFF.